The clone carrying this T cell receptor (beta chain) is labeled medium-sized. Its antigen remains unknown. PCR employed 60 Vbeta and 13 Jbeta primers. The data were produced by immunoSEQ multiplex PCR, yet TCRdb's version contains in-frame clones alone and is incomplete. The sample comprises roughly 43,000 clones, roughly 77% of which are singletons, and roughly 1.5% rests with the top ten. The data are from a study of cytomegalovirus exposure and HLA in healthy donors. Study findings and constraints: Follow-up analysis found HLA locus-dependent TCR association rates, highest for DRB1 and lowest for HLA-C. Among immune exposure information, only CMV serostatus was available.

CDR3 length: 12 amino acids. V lost 6 bases, J lost 9 bases, and 12 bases lay in between. Germline V gene data show CDR1 as SNHLY and CDR2 as FYNNEI. The J gene is TRBJ2-1, the V gene TRBV2; D perhaps matches TRBD1 (6 bases). What was sequenced was PBMCs. The clonotype comes from a man younger than 45 in good health and CMV-seronegative. The CDR3 spells CASRTTGGEQFF. In DNA form, the CDR3 reads TGTGCCAGCAGGACGACAGGAGGTGAGCAGTTCTTC. The full variable domain, completed using reference TRBV2 and TRBJ2-1, is EPEVTQTPSHQVTQMGQEVILRCVPISNHLYFYWYRQILGQKVEFLVSFYNNEISEKSEIFDDQFSVERPDGSNFTLKIRSTKLEDSAMYFCASRTTGGEQFFGPGTRLTVL.